These 29 T cell receptor beta chains were sequenced from one sample in a study of T cell changes during pregnancy in multiple sclerosis. TCRdb's table, derived via immunoSEQ multiplex PCR, lists solely in-frame clones and lacks some. The sample consists of 70,000 to 95,000 clones, 85% to 95% of them appearing once. The sequenced sample was peripheral blood, obtained after pregnancy. These receptors were obtained from a female donor in good health, enrolled as a control in a pregnancy study.

The chain has TRBV2 and TRBJ1-5, with 8 bases identical to TRBD1. CDR1 is SNHLY and CDR2 is FYNNEI in the germline V gene. J was trimmed by 4 bases and V by 8 bases; bases with no gene match: 1. This CDR3 is built from 12 residues. CDR3 bases: TGTGCCAGCGGGGACAGGAATCAGCCCCAGCATTTT. Its translation: CASGDRNQPQHF.

The genes are TRBV4-3 and TRBJ2-3; 7 bases map to TRBD2. CDR3 length: 13 amino acids. Per the germline V gene, CDR1 is LGHNA and CDR2 is YSLEER. V trimming: 2 bases; J trimming: 6 bases; junction bases outside the gene matches: 2. The chain's CDR3 is CASSQIAGDTQYF. CDR3 sequence (DNA): TGCGCCAGCAGCCAAATAGCGGGCGATACGCAGTATTTT.

The chain links TRBV10-3 to TRBJ1-1; 9 nucleotides match TRBD1. CDR3 size: 13 residues. Germline V gene lookup returns CDR1 ENHRY and CDR2 SYGVKD. Unmatched junction bases numbered 4, after V lost 6 bases and J lost 5 bases. The CDR3 region has the DNA TGTGCCATCAGGGGACAGGGTGGTACTGAAGCTTTCTTT. It specifies CAIRGQGGTEAFF.

The chain is built from TRBV7-8 and TRBJ2-3; the D gene is possibly TRBD1 (5 bases). The CDR3 sequence is 17 residues long. CDR1 and CDR2 (germline): SGHVS, FQNEAQ. V was trimmed by 6 bases and J by 8 bases, leaving 27 bases between them. The DNA of the CDR3 is TGTGCCAGCAGGTCCTTTAGGGGAAAAGGGGCAGTTGGTACGCAGTATTTT. This encodes CASRSFRGKGAVGTQYF.

CDR3 sequence reads: CASSYDRFNQPQHF. CDR3 nucleotide sequence: TGTGCCAGCAGTTATGACAGATTCAATCAGCCCCAGCATTTT. The rearrangement uses TRBV6-5 and TRBJ1-5; D possibly corresponds to TRBD1 (5 bases). The germline V gene encodes CDR1 MNHEY and CDR2 SVGAGI. V was shortened by 3 bases and J by 3 bases, with 9 bases between the two germline ends. The CDR3 is made up of 14 amino acids.

The V call is TRBV9, the J call TRBJ2-3; D perhaps matches TRBD2 (5 bases). CDR3 length equals 15 residues. Trimming pared 0 bases from V and 5 bases from J, leaving 13 bases between. Per germline, CDR1 SGDLS and CDR2 YYNGEE. CDR3 sequence (DNA): TGTGCCAGCAGCGTAGGGACTCGTCTCGGAGATACGCAGTATTTT. It specifies CASSVGTRLGDTQYF.

The chain carries TRBV27 and TRBJ1-3, with TRBD1 identical over 9 bases. V shed 5 bases and J 1 base; nucleotides not matched to a gene: 12. CDR3 length equals 18 residues. Germline assignment: CDR1 MNHEY and CDR2 SMNVEV (reference sequence). CDR3 sequence (DNA): TGTGCCAGCAGTCCTTCCCTCGGCGACAGGGGGTCTGGAAACACCATATATTTT. It encodes CASSPSLGDRGSGNTIYF.

The chain recombines TRBV28 with TRBJ2-7; perhaps TRBD1 as D (5 bases). CDR3 length equals 15 residues. Deletions cut 3 bases from V and 4 bases from J, with 16 bases between. CDR1 and CDR2 from the germline V gene are MDHEN and SYDVKM. The CDR3 DNA is TGTGCCAGCAGTTTGTTATGGGGCCTTCAGTACGAGCAGTACTTC. The encoded protein is CASSLLWGLQYEQYF.

The chain combines TRBV6-5 with TRBJ1-5; the D is unclear. The V and J ends lost 0 bases and 4 bases respectively, with 4 bases between them. CDR3 length: 13 amino acids. The germline V gene has CDR1 MNHEY and CDR2 SVGAGI. CDR3 sequence: CASSYSLNQPQHF. The CDR3, as DNA: TGTGCCAGCAGTTACTCCTTGAATCAGCCCCAGCATTTT.

This chain uses TRBV7-2 with TRBJ1-3; tentatively, D is TRBD1 (5 bases). Germline V gene lookup returns CDR1 SGHTA and CDR2 FQGNSA. The V end was cut by 0 bases, the J end by 4 bases, with 7 bases between. The CDR3 has 14 residues. The CDR3 region is CASSLASGGNTIYF. CDR3 nucleotide sequence: TGTGCCAGCAGCTTAGCCTCAGGGGGAAACACCATATATTTT.

The genes are TRBV19 and TRBJ1-2; D is unresolved. The germline gives CDR1 LNHDA, CDR2 SQIVND (reference sequence). The CDR3 covers 11 residues. Trimming shortened V by 5 bases and J by 7 bases, and 8 bases separated the two germline ends. The CDR3 protein is CASSHGLGYTF. The DNA for the CDR3 is TGTGCCAGTAGTCACGGACTTGGCTACACCTTC. The full variable domain, with the rest looked up from reference TRBV19 and TRBJ1-2, is DGGITQSPKYLFRKEGQNVTLSCEQNLNHDAMYWYRQDPGQGLRLIYYSQIVNDFQKGDIAEGYSVSREKKESFPLTVTSAQKNPTAFYLCASSHGLGYTFGSGTRLTVV.

This rearrangement joins TRBV19 to TRBJ1-2, with TRBD1 matching over 7 bases. Trimming cost V 3 bases and J 6 bases; bases outside gene matches: 13. This CDR3 has 16 residues. Germline-derived CDR1 and CDR2 are LNHDA and SQIVND (reference sequence). CDR3 sequence reads: CASSIPRQGKKDGYTF. Written as DNA, the CDR3 is TGTGCCAGTAGTATCCCAAGACAGGGAAAGAAGGATGGCTACACCTTC.

The gene calls are TRBV5-1 and TRBJ2-7; possibly TRBD1 for D (6 bases). The V gene lost 3 bases and the J gene lost 1 base, with 14 bases spanning the gap. CDR3 length: 15 residues. The germline V gene has CDR1 SGHRS and CDR2 YFSETQ. The DNA of the CDR3 is TGCGCCAGCAGCTCCTTGACAGGTGGGTCCTACGAGCAGTACTTC. Amino acids: CASSSLTGGSYEQYF. Full variable domain (outside the CDR3, taken from reference TRBV5-1 and TRBJ2-7): KAGVTQTPRYLIKTRGQQVTLSCSPISGHRSVSWYQQTPGQGLQFLFEYFSETQRNKGNFPGRFSGRQFSNSRSEMNVSTLELGDSALYLCASSSLTGGSYEQYFGPGTRLTVT.

This clone was found once. The chain recombines TRBV28 with TRBJ1-5; 7 bases map to TRBD1. V gave up 7 bases and J gave up 3 bases; unmatched junction bases: 18. The CDR3 runs to 18 residues. The germline CDR1 and CDR2 sequences are MDHEN and SYDVKM. In DNA, the CDR3 is TGTGCCAGCACAATCTCCGGACAGGCCTATGGTACCAATCAGCCCCAGCATTTT. Its protein product is CASTISGQAYGTNQPQHF.

A note on this clone: Relative to the germline gene, one junction end is altered; a read error may explain this. The chain combines TRBV30 with TRBJ2-1; D is possibly TRBD1 (8 bases). The germline V gene encodes CDR1 GTSNPN and CDR2 SVGIG (reference sequence). This CDR3 comprises 14 residues. The CDR3 DNA follows: TGTGCCTGGGGGGGGGCAGGGGGCCCCCTGCCGCGGATCTTC. It specifies CAWGGAGGPLPRIF.

V and J are TRBV28 and TRBJ2-3; 7 positions match TRBD1. The CDR3 loop spans 14 amino acids. V dropped 6 bases and J dropped 1; count of bases not matched to a gene: 4. Germline assignment: CDR1 MDHEN and CDR2 SYDVKM. The chain's CDR3 is CASSRDRGTDTQYF. CDR3 DNA: TGTGCCAGCAGCCGTGACAGGGGCACAGATACGCAGTATTTT.

The genes are TRBV5-1 and TRBJ1-2, with D possibly TRBD1 on 6 matching bases. V was clipped by 7 bases and J by 6 bases, with 16 bases between them. CDR3 length equals 13 residues. Germline assignment: CDR1 SGHRS and CDR2 YFSETQ. CDR3 sequence (DNA): TGCGCCAGCGGACAGAGGGTGGCGGATGGCTACACCTTC. Its protein is CASGQRVADGYTF.

The V and J genes are TRBV2 and TRBJ2-7, with D perhaps matching TRBD1 (6 bases). CDR3 length: 13 residues. The V gene's germline CDR1 is SNHLY and CDR2 FYNNEI. Trimming took 6 bases from V and 5 from J, leaving 14 bases between them. The CDR3 DNA sequence: TGTGCCAGCAGGGGGACCCAGGGGAACGAGCAGTACTTC. This sequence encodes CASRGTQGNEQYF.

The chain links TRBV18 to TRBJ2-3, with 7 nucleotides matching TRBD2. Germline values: CDR1 KGHSH, CDR2 LQKENI. The CDR3 extends over 14 amino acids. J lost 9 bases, V lost 0 bases, and 6 bases had no gene match. The CDR3 nucleotides read TGTGCCAGCTCACCACCGTCTGGCGGGAGAACGCAGTATTTT. Amino acid sequence: CASSPPSGGRTQYF. Full variable domain (remainder filled in from reference TRBV18 and TRBJ2-3): NAGVMQNPRHLVRRRGQEARLRCSPMKGHSHVYWYRQLPEEGLKFMVYLQKENIIDESGMPKERFSAEFPKEGPSILRIQQVVRGDSAAYFCASSPPSGGRTQYFGPGTRLTVL.

Remarks on this clone: A read error may account for a junction end that differs from germline. The chain recombines TRBV7-7 with TRBJ2-3; 7 bases align to TRBD2. Germline V gene sequence: CDR1 SSHAT, CDR2 FNYEAQ (reference sequence). The CDR3 length is 15 residues. This CDR3 reads CASSLLPGGADTQYF. The CDR3 coding sequence is TGTGCTAGCAGCTTGCTACCGGGAGGAGCAGATACGCAGTATTTT. The entire variable domain, with the rest obtained from reference TRBV7-7 and TRBJ2-3, is as follows: GAGVSQSPRYKVTKRGQDVTLRCDPISSHATLYWYQQALGQGPEFLTYFNYEAQPDKSGLPSDRFSAERPEGSISTLTIQRTEQRDSAMYRCASSLLPGGADTQYFGPGTRLTVL.

V is TRBV7-9 and J is TRBJ1-4; D unresolved. The CDR3 contains 17 residues. V lost 4 bases and J 0 bases, leaving 15 bases between the germline ends. The germline V gene has CDR1 SEHNR and CDR2 FQNEAQ (reference sequence). The CDR3 DNA reads as TGTGCCAGCAGCTGGTGGGAGGGCAGTGCAACTAATGAAAAACTGTTTTTT. Translating gives CASSWWEGSATNEKLFF.

The V gene is TRBV6-1, the J gene TRBJ2-7; the D gene is possibly TRBD2 (5 bases). V gave up 8 bases and J gave up 3 bases, with 17 bases separating them. Looked up from germline, CDR1 is MNHNS and CDR2 is SASEGT. CDR3 length: 14 residues. In DNA form, the CDR3 reads TGTGCCAGCCTAAGCTTGCGACGGGGCTACGAGCAGTACTTC. This sequence encodes CASLSLRRGYEQYF.

This clone appeared a single time. The chain links TRBV11-1 to TRBJ2-5, with D tentatively TRBD1 (5 bases). The CDR3 consists of 16 residues. V was shortened by 2 bases and J by 4 bases, with 17 bases between the two germline ends. Germline V gene lookup returns CDR1 SGHAT and CDR2 FQDESV (reference sequence). CDR3 region: CASSLTGVSAGETQYF. The CDR3 DNA is TGTGCCAGCAGCTTAACAGGAGTGTCAGCCGGAGAGACCCAGTACTTC.

The chain couples TRBV2 to TRBJ1-2; the D gene is possibly TRBD1 (5 bases). This CDR3 has 11 amino acids. Trimming removed 6 bases at V and 4 bases at J, with 6 bases between. The germline V gene has CDR1 SNHLY and CDR2 FYNNEI. For the CDR3, the DNA is TGTGCCAGCAGGGACACCTATGGCTACACCTTC. Its translation: CASRDTYGYTF.

The rearrangement links TRBV15 to TRBJ1-2, with D possibly matching TRBD1 (6 bases). Per the germline V gene, CDR1 is LNHNV and CDR2 is YYDKDF (reference sequence). V dropped 0 bases and J dropped 4 bases, with 27 bases sitting between them. The CDR3 is 20 residues long. CDR3 in amino acids: CATSRDSQDRTILMFYGYTF. In DNA, the CDR3 is TGTGCCACCAGCAGAGATAGTCAGGACAGAACCATCCTTATGTTCTATGGCTACACCTTC.

The chain uses TRBV5-4 and TRBJ2-7, with D possibly being TRBD2 (7 bases). The germline CDR1 and CDR2 sequences are SGHNT and YYREEE (reference sequence). The CDR3 runs to 16 residues. Between the trimmed V and J ends, which lost 4 bases and 4 bases, there was a span of 21 bases. Here the CDR3 DNA reads TGTGCCAGCAGCACCCGCACGGGGGGCCTAGTTTACGAGCAGTACTTC. Protein: CASSTRTGGLVYEQYF.

J is TRBJ1-1 and V is TRBV5-6; TRBD1 aligns across 8 bases. Germline V gives CDR1 SGHDT, CDR2 YYEEEE. Losses at the gene ends were 4 bases for V and 5 bases for J; bases not matched to a gene: 19. The CDR3 contains 18 residues. CDR3 amino acids: CASSLAQGARVGRTEAFF. CDR3 nucleotide sequence: TGTGCCAGCAGCCTCGCCCAGGGGGCAAGGGTTGGGAGGACTGAAGCTTTCTTT.

J is TRBJ1-5 and V is TRBV2; TRBD1 aligns across 7 bases. Germline V gene sequence: CDR1 SNHLY, CDR2 FYNNEI. Trimming removed 6 bases from V and 4 bases from J; junction bases left unmatched: 3. This CDR3 contains 13 residues. The CDR3: CASSGTVNQPQHF. The CDR3 DNA follows: TGTGCCAGCAGCGGGACAGTAAATCAGCCCCAGCATTTT.

This clone was seen more than once but under ten times. The chain recombines TRBV2 with TRBJ1-5, with TRBD1 identical over 8 bases. CDR1 is SNHLY and CDR2 is FYNNEI in the germline V gene. CDR3 size: 14 residues. After removal of 5 bases from V and 2 bases from J, the junction contained 2 bases not matched to a gene. The chain's CDR3 is CASSPDRGNQPQHF. For the CDR3, the DNA is TGTGCCAGCAGTCCGGACAGGGGCAATCAGCCCCAGCATTTT.